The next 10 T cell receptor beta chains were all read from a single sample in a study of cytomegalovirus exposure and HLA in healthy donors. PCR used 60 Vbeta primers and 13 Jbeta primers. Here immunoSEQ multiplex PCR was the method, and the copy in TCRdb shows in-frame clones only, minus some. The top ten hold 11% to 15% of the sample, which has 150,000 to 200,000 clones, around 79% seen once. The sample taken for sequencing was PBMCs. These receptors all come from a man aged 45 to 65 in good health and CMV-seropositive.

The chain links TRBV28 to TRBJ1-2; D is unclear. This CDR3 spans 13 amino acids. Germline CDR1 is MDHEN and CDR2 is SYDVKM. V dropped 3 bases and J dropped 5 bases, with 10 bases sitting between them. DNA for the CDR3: TGTGCCAGCAGTTTTGGTCAGTTATATGGCTACACCTTC. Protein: CASSFGQLYGYTF.

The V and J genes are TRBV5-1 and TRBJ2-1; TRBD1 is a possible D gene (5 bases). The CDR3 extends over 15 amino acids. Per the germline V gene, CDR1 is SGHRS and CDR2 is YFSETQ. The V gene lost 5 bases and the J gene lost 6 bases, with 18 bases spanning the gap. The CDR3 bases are TGCGCCAGCAGTCCGACAGTTGGCTTCTCCAATGAGCAGTTCTTC. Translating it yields CASSPTVGFSNEQFF.

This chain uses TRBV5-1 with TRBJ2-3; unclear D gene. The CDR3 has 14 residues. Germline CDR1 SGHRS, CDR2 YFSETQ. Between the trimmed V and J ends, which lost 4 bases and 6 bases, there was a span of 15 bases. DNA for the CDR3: TGCGCCAGCAGCCTCCGGAGCTATAGGGATACGCAGTATTTT. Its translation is CASSLRSYRDTQYF. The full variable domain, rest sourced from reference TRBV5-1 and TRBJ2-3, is KAGVTQTPRYLIKTRGQQVTLSCSPISGHRSVSWYQQTPGQGLQFLFEYFSETQRNKGNFPGRFSGRQFSNSRSEMNVSTLELGDSALYLCASSLRSYRDTQYFGPGTRLTVL.

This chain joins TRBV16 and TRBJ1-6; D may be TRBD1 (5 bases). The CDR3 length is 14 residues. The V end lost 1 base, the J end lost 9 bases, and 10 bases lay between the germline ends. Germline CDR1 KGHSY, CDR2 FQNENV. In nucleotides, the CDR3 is TGTGCCAGCAGCCAATATCGGGGGTTTTCACCCCTCCACTTT. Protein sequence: CASSQYRGFSPLHF.

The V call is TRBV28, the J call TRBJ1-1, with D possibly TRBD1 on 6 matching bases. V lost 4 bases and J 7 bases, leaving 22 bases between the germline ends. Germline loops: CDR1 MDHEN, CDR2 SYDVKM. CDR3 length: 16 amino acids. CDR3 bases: TGTGCCAGCAGTTCCCGTCCCGGAGGGGGGGAGGGTGAAGCTTTCTTT. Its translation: CASSSRPGGGEGEAFF. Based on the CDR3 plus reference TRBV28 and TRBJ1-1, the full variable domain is DVKVTQSSRYLVKRTGEKVFLECVQDMDHENMFWYRQDPGLGLRLIYFSYDVKMKEKGDIPEGYSVSREKKERFSLILESASTNQTSMYLCASSSRPGGGEGEAFFGQGTRLTVV.

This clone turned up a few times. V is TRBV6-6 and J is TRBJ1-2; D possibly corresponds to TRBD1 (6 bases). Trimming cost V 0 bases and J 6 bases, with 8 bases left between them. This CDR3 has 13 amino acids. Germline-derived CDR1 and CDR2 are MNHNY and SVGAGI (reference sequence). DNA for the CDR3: TGTGCCAGCAGTTACTCGAGGGGGAATGGCTACACCTTC. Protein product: CASSYSRGNGYTF.

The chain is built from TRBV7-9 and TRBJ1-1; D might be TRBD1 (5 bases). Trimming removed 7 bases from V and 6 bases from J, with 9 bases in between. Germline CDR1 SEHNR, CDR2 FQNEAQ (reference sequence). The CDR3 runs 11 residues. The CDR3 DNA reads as TGTGCCAGCATAGGGGCTCCTGAAGCTTTCTTT. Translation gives CASIGAPEAFF.

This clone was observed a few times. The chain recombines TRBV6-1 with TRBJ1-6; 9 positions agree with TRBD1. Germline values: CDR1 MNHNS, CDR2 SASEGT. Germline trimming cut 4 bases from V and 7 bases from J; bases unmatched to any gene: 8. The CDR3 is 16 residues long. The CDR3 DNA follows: TGTGCCAGCAGTGCCCCCCCGGGACAGGGAAATTCACCCCTCCACTTT. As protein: CASSAPPGQGNSPLHF.

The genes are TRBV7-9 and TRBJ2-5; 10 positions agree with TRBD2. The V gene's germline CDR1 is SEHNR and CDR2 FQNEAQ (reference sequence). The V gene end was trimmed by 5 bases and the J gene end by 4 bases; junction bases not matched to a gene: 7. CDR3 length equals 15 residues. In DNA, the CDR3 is TGTGCCAGCAGCCTATGGACTAGCGGCCCAGAGACCCAGTACTTC. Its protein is CASSLWTSGPETQYF.

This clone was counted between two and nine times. The DNA of the CDR3 is TGTGCGCGGCGTGAGCACTATGGCTACACCTTC. This gives the protein CARREHYGYTF. The J gene is TRBJ1-2, the V gene TRBV7-2; D uncertain. This CDR3 is 11 amino acids long. The germline V gene has CDR1 SGHTA and CDR2 FQGNSA.